This T cell receptor (beta chain) was sequenced for a study of blood T cells in healthy people across ages. Study details: About one barcoded beta molecule was captured per two T cells (by template switching).

Extracted total RNA amounted to at least 5.5 micrograms for each sample. General study points: Lack of knowledge of donor CMV status possibly confounded expanded clonotype changes.

Alongside a J-beta primer mix, a sample-barcoded 5' primer served in a second PCR lasting about 7 to 11 cycles. In TCRdb, the 5' RACE reads were re-called with MiXCR into one record per CDR3 protein. The sample has under 2 million distinct CDR3 sequences; about 35% are singletons. V was trimmed by 3 bases and J by 8 bases, leaving 22 bases between them. Germline assignment: CDR1 MGHRA and CDR2 YSYEKL. The CDR3 spans 17 residues. About this clonotype: The antigen remains unidentified.

The clonotype originates from a woman in her twenties or thirties in good health. The specimen sequenced was blood. V usage is TRBV4-1 and J usage is TRBJ1-4; D perhaps matches TRBD1 (6 bases). Here the CDR3 DNA reads TGCGCCAGCAGCCATGCCCCGGTGGGGGGCGAGGTAGAAAAACTGTTTTTT. Amino acids: CASSHAPVGGEVEKLFF.